This section outlines one T cell receptor (beta chain) sequence together with its context. The clone's antigen remains unknown. Base qualities were left out, and no much larger clone turns up one base away. The time point label for this specimen denotes: more than 5 months of natalizumab therapy. The treatment or condition label corresponds to: on natalizumab therapy at sampling. All listed patients had previously received interferon beta, and all PML patients were female. T1 and T2 blood samples were collected at 6 and 12 months of natalizumab therapy, respectively. Ficoll-Hypaque density gradient centrifugation was used to isolate peripheral blood mononuclear cells. The sample is drawn from a study of multiple sclerosis patients with progressive multifocal leukoencephalopathy (dated by TCRdb to the late 2010s). Broadly, across the study: Peripheral T and B cells were examined in MS patients who went on to develop PML (4 under natalizumab, 1 after alemtuzumab) as well as in treated patients who did not. From before therapy, through 6 and 12 months, up to PML onset, two natalizumab-treated patients who later developed PML were tracked longitudinally. The goal was to find JC virus-specific or public T-cell expansions that arose at the time of PML onset. What the study reported, not specific to this receptor: Although TRB clones above 0.5% frequency turned up only in PML patients, the clones expanded at PML onset were already present before and during natalizumab therapy. Only peripheral blood was analyzed, although cerebrospinal fluid or brain lymphocytes might be more informative for natalizumab-associated PML. In most PML patients, lower normalized Shannon entropy suggested less diverse TRB repertoires, while the natalizumab-treated controls had values close to 1. No common TRBV or TRBJ gene usage or preferential TRBV-TRBJ pairings were detected when PML developed. Because of the small, descriptive cohort, whether findings reflect JC virus infection or general immunocompromise remained unclear.

CDR1 SGHNT and CDR2 YYREEE were looked up in the germline V gene (reference sequence). Taken from cysteine to phenylalanine, the CDR3 has 15 residues. Kept here is only the CDR3 DNA, which spans 45 bases and is read in frame from base 1. The library was prepared using the immunoSEQ multiplex PCR assay. Each PCR was spiked with synthetic inline TR CDR3 controls spanning all V-J pairings to estimate template counts and remove amplification bias. Reads were processed so that amplification and sequencing bias were reduced, and quantification was performed against synthetic TR CDR3 analogs. As for how the authors treated the data: Raw data were processed in ImmunoSEQ Analyzer, with out-of-frame sequences and CDR3s containing stop codons removed, and genes were named according to IMGT nomenclature. Repertoire diversity was summarized as normalized Shannon entropy, defined as 1 minus Pielou's evenness. TRB sequences were considered identical only when V gene, J gene and CDR3 were shared. Public PML clonotypes were defined as CDR3s shared by two or more PML-onset samples but absent from earlier samples, from controls, and from public databases. Skylign with the observed count method was used to analyze CDR3 amino acid composition at each position. Imported from immuneACCESS, the table was reduced by TCRdb to in-frame sequences with V and J called. These copies leave out some clones; in studies compared against another copy, an unresolved V gene accounts for under half, and the cause of the remainder is not known. D and trimming were read from the DNA, whereas the V and J calls and clone size are those reported in that table. This sample lists tens of thousands of clones; approximately 89% were detected once. The ten largest clonotypes hold roughly 1.6% of the sample.

Recombination connected TRBV5-4 to TRBJ2-5, and 7 bases in between align with TRBD1. Matching the DNA end better, TRBJ2-7 makes the J call doubtful. The starting material was PBMCs, obtained from a patient treated with natalizumab. The TCR was taken from a human donor with multiple sclerosis. The nucleotide sequence is given as TGTGCCAGCAGCTTGGCGACAGGGTGGGGCTCCGAGCAGTACTTC. This gives the protein CASSLATGWGSEQYF.